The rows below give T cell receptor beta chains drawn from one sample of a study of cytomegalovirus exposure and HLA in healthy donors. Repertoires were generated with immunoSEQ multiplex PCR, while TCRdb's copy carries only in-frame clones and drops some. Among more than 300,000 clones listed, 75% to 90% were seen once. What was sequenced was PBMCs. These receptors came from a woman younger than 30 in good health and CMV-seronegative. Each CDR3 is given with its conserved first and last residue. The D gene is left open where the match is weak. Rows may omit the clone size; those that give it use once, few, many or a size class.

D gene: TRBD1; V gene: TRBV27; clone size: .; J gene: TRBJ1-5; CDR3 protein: CASSLDRAGQPQHF; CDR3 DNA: TGTGCCAGCAGTTTGGACAGGGCGGGTCAGCCCCAGCATTTT
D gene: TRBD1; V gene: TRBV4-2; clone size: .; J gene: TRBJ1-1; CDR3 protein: CASSTRDRVMNTEAFF; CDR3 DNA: TGTGCCAGCAGCACCCGGGACAGGGTCATGAACACTGAAGCTTTCTTT
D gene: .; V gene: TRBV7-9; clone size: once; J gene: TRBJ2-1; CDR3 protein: CASSSYRIYNEQFF; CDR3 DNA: TGTGCCAGCAGCTCATACAGGATCTACAATGAGCAGTTCTTC
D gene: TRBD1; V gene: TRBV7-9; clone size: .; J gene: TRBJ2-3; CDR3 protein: CASSHPDRGIDTQYF; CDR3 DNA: TGTGCCAGCAGCCACCCGGACAGGGGGATAGATACGCAGTATTTT
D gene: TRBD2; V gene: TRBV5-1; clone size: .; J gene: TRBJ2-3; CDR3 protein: CASSSSLAGGQEYF; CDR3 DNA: TGCGCCAGCAGCTCATCACTAGCGGGGGGGCAAGAGTATTTT
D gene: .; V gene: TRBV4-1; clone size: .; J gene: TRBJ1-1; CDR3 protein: CASSPGGMNTEAFF; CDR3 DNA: TGCGCCAGCAGCCCCGGGGGGATGAACACTGAAGCTTTCTTT
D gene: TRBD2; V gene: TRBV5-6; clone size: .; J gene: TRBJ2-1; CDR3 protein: CASSPRRGRGGRNEQFF; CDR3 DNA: TGTGCCAGCAGCCCCCGGCGGGGGCGGGGGGGCCGCAATGAGCAGTTCTTC
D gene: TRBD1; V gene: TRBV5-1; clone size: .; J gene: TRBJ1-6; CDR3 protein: CASSLQGAAYNSPLHF; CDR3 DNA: TGCGCCAGCAGCTTACAGGGGGCTGCTTATAATTCACCCCTCCACTTT
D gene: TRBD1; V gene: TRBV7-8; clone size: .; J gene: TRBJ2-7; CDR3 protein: CASSFHPGQGFSAYEQYF; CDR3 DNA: TGTGCCAGCAGCTTCCACCCGGGACAGGGGTTTTCCGCCTACGAGCAGTACTTC
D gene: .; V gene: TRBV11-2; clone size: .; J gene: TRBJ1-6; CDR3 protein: CASSLAFRMGSSPLHF; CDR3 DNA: TGTGCCAGCAGCTTAGCATTCAGGATGGGGAGTTCACCCCTCCACTTT
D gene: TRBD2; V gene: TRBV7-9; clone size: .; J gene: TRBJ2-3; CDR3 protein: CASSLDQRTSSTDTQYF; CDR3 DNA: TGTGCCAGCAGCTTAGACCAGCGGACTAGCTCTACAGATACGCAGTATTTT
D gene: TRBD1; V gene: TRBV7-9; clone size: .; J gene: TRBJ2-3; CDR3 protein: CASSRPPRTGRPDTQYF; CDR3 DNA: TGTGCCAGCAGCCGACCCCCCCGGACAGGGAGACCAGATACGCAGTATTTT
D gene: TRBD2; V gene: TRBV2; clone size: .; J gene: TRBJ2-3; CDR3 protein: CASTLVSGGAADTQYF; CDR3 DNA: TGTGCCAGCACCCTAGTTAGCGGGGGGGCCGCAGATACGCAGTATTTT
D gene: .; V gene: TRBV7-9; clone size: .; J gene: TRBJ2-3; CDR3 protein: CASSTGTGTQYF; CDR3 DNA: TGTGCCAGCAGCACCGGCACGGGTACGCAGTATTTT
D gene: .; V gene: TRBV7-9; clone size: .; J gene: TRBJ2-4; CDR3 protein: CASSLQPRELAKNIQYF; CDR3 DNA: TGTGCCAGCAGCTTGCAACCGCGAGAATTAGCCAAAAACATTCAGTACTTC
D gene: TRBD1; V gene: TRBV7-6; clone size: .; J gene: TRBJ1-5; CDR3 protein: CASSSETGKNQPQHF; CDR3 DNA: TGTGCCAGCAGCTCGGAGACAGGGAAGAATCAGCCCCAGCATTTT
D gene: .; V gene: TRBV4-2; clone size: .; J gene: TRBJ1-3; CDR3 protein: CASSQDRAYGNTIYF; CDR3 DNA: TGTGCCAGCAGCCAAGATCGCGCGTACGGAAACACCATATATTTT
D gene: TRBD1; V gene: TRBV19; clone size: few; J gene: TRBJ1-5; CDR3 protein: CASSKGQSNQPQHF; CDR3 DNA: TGTGCCAGTAGTAAGGGACAGTCCAATCAGCCCCAGCATTTT
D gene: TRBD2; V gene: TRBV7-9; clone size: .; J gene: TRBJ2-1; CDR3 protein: CASNPSFNVLAGGQEQFF; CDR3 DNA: TGTGCCAGCAACCCTAGCTTTAATGTGCTAGCGGGAGGGCAAGAGCAGTTCTTC
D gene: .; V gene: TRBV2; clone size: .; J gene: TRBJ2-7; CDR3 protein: CASRGDGPGVYEQYF; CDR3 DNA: TGTGCCAGCAGAGGAGACGGTCCCGGGGTTTACGAGCAGTACTTC
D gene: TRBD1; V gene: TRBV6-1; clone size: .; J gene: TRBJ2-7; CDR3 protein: CASSEPGSGGRTSTYEQYF; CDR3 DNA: TGTGCCAGCAGTGAACCCGGGTCAGGGGGCCGTACTAGTACCTACGAGCAGTACTTC
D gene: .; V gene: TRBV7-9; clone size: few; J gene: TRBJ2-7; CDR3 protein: CASSLAPGVEGGTSYEQYF; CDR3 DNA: TGTGCCAGCAGCTTAGCCCCGGGGGTAGAGGGCGGGACCTCCTACGAGCAGTACTTC
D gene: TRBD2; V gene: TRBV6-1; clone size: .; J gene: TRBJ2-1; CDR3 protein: CASSEGSLTSGRVNNEQFF; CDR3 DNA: TGTGCCAGCAGTGAAGGCTCTCTAACTAGCGGGAGAGTTAACAATGAGCAGTTCTTC
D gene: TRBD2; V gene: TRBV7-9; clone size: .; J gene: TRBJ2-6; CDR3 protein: CASSLGERERIGGANVLTF; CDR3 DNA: TGTGCCAGCAGCTTAGGAGAGCGGGAGAGGATCGGTGGGGCCAACGTCCTGACTTTC
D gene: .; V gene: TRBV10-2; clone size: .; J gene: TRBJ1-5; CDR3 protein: CASSESKLSGGGQPQHF; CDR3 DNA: TGCGCCAGCAGTGAGTCGAAACTTTCGGGGGGAGGCCAGCCCCAGCATTTT
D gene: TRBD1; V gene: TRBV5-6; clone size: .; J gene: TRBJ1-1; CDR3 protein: CASSGGQGAGTEAFF; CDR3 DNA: TGTGCCAGCAGCGGGGGACAGGGGGCCGGCACTGAAGCTTTCTTT
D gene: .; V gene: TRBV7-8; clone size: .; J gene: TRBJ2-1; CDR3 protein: CASIVGASSYNEQFF; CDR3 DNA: TGTGCCAGCATCGTTGGAGCGAGCTCCTACAATGAGCAGTTCTTC
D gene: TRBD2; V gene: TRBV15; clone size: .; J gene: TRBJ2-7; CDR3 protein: CATSRGLAGTYEQYF; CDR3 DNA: TGTGCCACCAGCAGAGGACTAGCGGGGACCTACGAGCAGTACTTC
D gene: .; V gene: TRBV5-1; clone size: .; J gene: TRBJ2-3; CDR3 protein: CASTRRDTQYF; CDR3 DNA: TGCGCCAGCACGCGTCGGGATACGCAGTATTTT
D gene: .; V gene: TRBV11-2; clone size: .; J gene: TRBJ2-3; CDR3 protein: CASSWGGRTSTDTQYF; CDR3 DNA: TGTGCCAGCAGCTGGGGTGGGAGAACTAGCACAGATACGCAGTATTTT
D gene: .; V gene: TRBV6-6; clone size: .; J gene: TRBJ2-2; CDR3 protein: CASSPGQGELFF; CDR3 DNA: TGTGCCAGCAGCCCAGGACAGGGGGAGCTGTTTTTT
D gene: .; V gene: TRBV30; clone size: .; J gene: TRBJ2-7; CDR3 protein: CAWSSFSGDEQYF; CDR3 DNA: TGTGCCTGGAGCTCCTTTTCGGGGGACGAGCAGTACTTC
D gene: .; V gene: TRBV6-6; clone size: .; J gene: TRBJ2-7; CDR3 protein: CASSEPHHGSYEQYF; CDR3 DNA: TGTGCCAGCAGCGAACCCCACCACGGGTCCTACGAGCAGTACTTC
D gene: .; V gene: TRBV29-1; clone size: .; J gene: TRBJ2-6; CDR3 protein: CSVRGGDGSGANVLTF; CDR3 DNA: TGCAGCGTTAGGGGGGGGGACGGCTCTGGGGCCAACGTCCTGACTTTC
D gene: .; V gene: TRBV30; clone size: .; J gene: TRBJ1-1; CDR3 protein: CAWSVDSRVEAFF; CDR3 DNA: TGTGCCTGGAGTGTAGACAGCAGGGTTGAAGCTTTCTTT
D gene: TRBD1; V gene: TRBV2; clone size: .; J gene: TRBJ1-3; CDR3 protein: CASSDLPGQVSGNTIYF; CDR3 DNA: TGTGCCAGCAGTGACCTACCGGGACAGGTCTCTGGAAACACCATATATTTT
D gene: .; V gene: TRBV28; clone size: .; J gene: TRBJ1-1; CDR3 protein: CASNVAGEGNTEAFF; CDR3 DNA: TGTGCCAGCAACGTAGCGGGCGAGGGGAACACTGAAGCTTTCTTT
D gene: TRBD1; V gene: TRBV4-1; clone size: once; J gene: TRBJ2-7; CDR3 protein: CASSQGTGFSYEQYF; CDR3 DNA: TGCGCCAGCAGCCAAGGGACAGGGTTCTCCTACGAGCAGTACTTC
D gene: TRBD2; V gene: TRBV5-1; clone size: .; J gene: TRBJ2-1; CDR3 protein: CASSPSRTSIGDEQFF; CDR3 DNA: TGCGCCAGCAGCCCCTCAAGGACTAGTATCGGCGATGAGCAGTTCTTC
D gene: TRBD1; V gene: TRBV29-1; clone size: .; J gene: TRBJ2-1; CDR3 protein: CSVTGTGSEQFF; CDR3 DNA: TGCAGCGTAACCGGGACAGGGTCTGAGCAGTTCTTC
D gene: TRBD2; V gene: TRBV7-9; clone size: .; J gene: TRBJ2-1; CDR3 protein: CASSPVPSGRGQFF; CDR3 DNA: TGTGCCAGCAGCCCCGTCCCTAGCGGGAGGGGGCAGTTCTTC